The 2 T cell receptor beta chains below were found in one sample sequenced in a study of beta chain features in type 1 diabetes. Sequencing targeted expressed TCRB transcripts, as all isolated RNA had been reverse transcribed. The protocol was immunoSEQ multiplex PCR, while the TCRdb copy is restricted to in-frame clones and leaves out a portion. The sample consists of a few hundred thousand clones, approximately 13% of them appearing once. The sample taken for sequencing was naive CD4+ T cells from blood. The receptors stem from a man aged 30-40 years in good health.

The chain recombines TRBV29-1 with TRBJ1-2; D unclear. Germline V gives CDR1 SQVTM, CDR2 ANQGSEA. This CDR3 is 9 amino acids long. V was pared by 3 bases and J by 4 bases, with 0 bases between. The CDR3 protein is CSVDYGYTF. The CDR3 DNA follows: TGCAGCGTTGACTATGGCTACACCTTC.

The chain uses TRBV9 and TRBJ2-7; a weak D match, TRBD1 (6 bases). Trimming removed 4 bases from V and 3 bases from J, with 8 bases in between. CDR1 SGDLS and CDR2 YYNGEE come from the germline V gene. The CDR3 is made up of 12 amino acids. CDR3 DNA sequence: TGTGCCAGCAGCTTACAGGGCTACGAGCAGTACTTC. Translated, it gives CASSLQGYEQYF.